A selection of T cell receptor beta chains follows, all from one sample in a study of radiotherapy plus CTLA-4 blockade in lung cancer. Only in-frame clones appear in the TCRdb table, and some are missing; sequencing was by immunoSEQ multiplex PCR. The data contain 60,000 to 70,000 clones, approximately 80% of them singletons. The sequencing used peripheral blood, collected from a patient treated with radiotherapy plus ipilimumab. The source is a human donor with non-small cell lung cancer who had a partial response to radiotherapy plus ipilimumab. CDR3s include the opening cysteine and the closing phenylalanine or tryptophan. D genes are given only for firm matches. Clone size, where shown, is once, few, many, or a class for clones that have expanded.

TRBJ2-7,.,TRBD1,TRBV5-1,TGCGCCAGCACCCAAGGTTCCCGGGACAGTTCTTCCGAGCAGTACTTC,CASTQGSRDSSSEQYF
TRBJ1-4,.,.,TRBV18,TGTGCCAGCTCACCACCGGGGAGGGCTCTTGAAAAACTGTTTTTT,CASSPPGRALEKLFF
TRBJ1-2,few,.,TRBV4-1,TGCGCCAGCAGCCAAGATCAGGCAGGGCTTAGCTATGGCTACACCTTC,CASSQDQAGLSYGYTF
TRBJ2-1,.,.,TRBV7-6,TGTGCCAGCAGCTTCATTACCGGGACATACAATGAGCAGTTCTTC,CASSFITGTYNEQFF
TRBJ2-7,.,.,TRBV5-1,TGCGCCTACAAGGCAGGGAGGAAGCGGAGCTCCTACGAGCAGTACTTC,CAYKAGRKRSSYEQYF
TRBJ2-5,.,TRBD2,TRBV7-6,TGTGCCAGCAGCTTAGGGTATAGCGGGAGGGTGGAGACCCAGTACTTC,CASSLGYSGRVETQYF
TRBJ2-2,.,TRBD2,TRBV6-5,TGTGCCAGCAGTTGGAGCGGGAGGGCCGCCGGGGAGCTGTTTTTT,CASSWSGRAAGELFF
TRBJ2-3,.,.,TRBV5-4,TGTGCCAGCAGCCCGATGGAGGGCAGAACAGATACGCAGTATTTT,CASSPMEGRTDTQYF
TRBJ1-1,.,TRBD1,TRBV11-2,TGTGCCAGCAGCTTGACAGGGTTCACTGAAGCTTTCTTT,CASSLTGFTEAFF
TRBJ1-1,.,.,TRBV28,TGTGCCAGCAGTTTTACGGGACAACAGAACACTGAAGCTTTCTTT,CASSFTGQQNTEAFF
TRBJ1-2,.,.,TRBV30,TGTGCCTGGAGTGTAACCAGGGGCAGGGTAGACTATGGCTACACCTTC,CAWSVTRGRVDYGYTF
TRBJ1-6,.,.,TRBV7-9,TGTGCCAGCAGCCAGAGACAGGACTATAATTCACCCCTCCACTTT,CASSQRQDYNSPLHF
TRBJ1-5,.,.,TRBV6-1,TGTGCCAGCAGGGACTCCACCATCAATCAGCCCCAGCATTTT,CASRDSTINQPQHF
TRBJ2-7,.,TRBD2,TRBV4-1,TGCGCCAGCAGCCCAACACTAGCGGGGCCGTACGAGCAGTACTTC,CASSPTLAGPYEQYF
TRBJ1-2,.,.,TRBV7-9,TGTGCCAGCAGCTTAGCGGAGGGACCGGCGGGAGGCTACACCTTC,CASSLAEGPAGGYTF
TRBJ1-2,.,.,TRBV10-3,TGTGCCATCAGGGGGGGTAATTATGGCTACACCTTC,CAIRGGNYGYTF
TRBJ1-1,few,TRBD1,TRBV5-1,TGCGCCAGCAGCTTGGGACAGGGGAGTTACACTGAAGCTTTCTTT,CASSLGQGSYTEAFF